The 2 T cell receptor beta chains below come from one sample, sequenced in a study of blood T cell repertoires in COVID-19 (dated by TCRdb to about 2020). Receptor amplification or capture employed the immunoSEQ multiplex PCR assay. TCRdb took this table from immuneACCESS and kept in-frame rearrangements with V and J called. Such tables lack part of the clones; where checked against another copy, unresolved V genes explain under half of the gap, and the rest is unexplained. This sample holds roughly 330,000 clones; 85% to 90% were observed only once. The leading ten clones occupy about 10% of the sample. The source material was PBMCs or T cells enriched from blood (not recorded which). The receptors stem from a woman aged 18-29 years who had recovered from COVID-19.

J is TRBJ2-2 and V is TRBV10-3; possible D gene TRBD1, 6 bases. Germline-derived CDR1 and CDR2 are ENHRY and SYGVKD. V lost 11 bases to trimming and J lost 4 bases, with 14 bases between them. The CDR3 sequence is 13 residues long. The CDR3 nucleotides are TGTGCCCTCTCAAGAGGGGGCACCGGGGAGCTGTTTTTT. It translates to CALSRGGTGELFF.

This chain uses TRBV19 with TRBJ1-1, with 7 bases lining up with TRBD1. Losses at the gene ends were 9 bases for V and 4 bases for J; bases not matched to a gene: 8. The CDR3 is 13 residues long. From germline, CDR1 is LNHDA and CDR2 SQIVND (reference sequence). Here the CDR3 DNA reads TGTGCCAGCTTCCCGGGACAGAGCACTGAAGCTTTCTTT. Protein: CASFPGQSTEAFF. Combining the CDR3 with reference TRBV19 and TRBJ1-1 gives the whole variable domain DGGITQSPKYLFRKEGQNVTLSCEQNLNHDAMYWYRQDPGQGLRLIYYSQIVNDFQKGDIAEGYSVSREKKESFPLTVTSAQKNPTAFYLCASFPGQSTEAFFGQGTRLTVV.